A selection of T cell receptor beta chains follows, all from one sample in a study of OX40 agonist ivuxolimab in advanced cancers. TCRdb's copy holds only in-frame clones and misses some; the assay was immunoSEQ multiplex PCR. The table has about 60,000 clones, around 83% seen once. The source was CD4+ or CD8+ T cells sorted from blood, collected in a trial of the OX40 agonist ivuxolimab. The receptors originated from an adult with an advanced solid tumor such as melanoma, head and neck, liver or kidney cancer. CDR3s include the opening cysteine and the closing phenylalanine or tryptophan. A D gene is named only where the DNA matches it firmly. The size field is filled for only some rows; it gives once, few, many or a size class.

j_gene: TRBJ2-5; v_gene: TRBV6-6; abundance: -; d_gene: TRBD2; CDR3aa: CASGGVIVQETQYF; CDR3nt: TGTGCCAGCGGGGGGGTAATAGTACAAGAGACCCAGTACTTC
j_gene: TRBJ1-5; v_gene: TRBV19; abundance: -; d_gene: -; CDR3aa: CAPKEAYNQPQHF; CDR3nt: TGTGCCCCAAAGGAGGCTTACAATCAGCCCCAGCATTTT
j_gene: TRBJ2-7; v_gene: TRBV11-2; abundance: -; d_gene: -; CDR3aa: CASSLAPARAEQYF; CDR3nt: TGTGCCAGCAGCTTAGCACCCGCTAGAGCCGAGCAGTACTTC
j_gene: TRBJ2-1; v_gene: TRBV4-1; abundance: -; d_gene: -; CDR3aa: CASSQDPGARSNEQFF; CDR3nt: TGCGCCAGCAGCCAAGATCCGGGGGCCCGGTCCAATGAGCAGTTCTTC
j_gene: TRBJ1-1; v_gene: TRBV6-5; abundance: -; d_gene: -; CDR3aa: CASRHLGQDTEAFF; CDR3nt: TGTGCCAGCAGACACCTCGGGCAGGACACTGAAGCTTTCTTT
j_gene: TRBJ1-6; v_gene: TRBV9; abundance: -; d_gene: TRBD1; CDR3aa: CASSFRTGAGNSPLHF; CDR3nt: TGTGCCAGCAGCTTTAGAACAGGGGCTGGTAATTCACCCCTCCACTTT
j_gene: TRBJ2-3; v_gene: TRBV7-2; abundance: -; d_gene: -; CDR3aa: CASSLGFSSVYTQYF; CDR3nt: TGTGCCAGCAGCTTAGGGTTCTCCAGCGTTTATACGCAGTATTTT
j_gene: TRBJ1-1; v_gene: TRBV6-5; abundance: -; d_gene: -; CDR3aa: CASSSTTAEAFF; CDR3nt: TGTGCCAGCAGTTCGACAACCGCCGAAGCTTTCTTT
j_gene: TRBJ1-2; v_gene: TRBV6-6; abundance: -; d_gene: -; CDR3aa: CASIRAQGSGYTF; CDR3nt: TGTGCCAGCATTCGCGCACAGGGCTCCGGCTACACCTTC
j_gene: TRBJ1-6; v_gene: TRBV4-1; abundance: -; d_gene: -; CDR3aa: CASSQDRGGQPYNSPLHF; CDR3nt: TGCGCCAGCAGCCAAGACCGGGGGGGCCAACCCTATAATTCACCCCTCCACTTT
j_gene: TRBJ1-3; v_gene: TRBV18; abundance: -; d_gene: -; CDR3aa: CASSPAVTGNTIYF; CDR3nt: TGTGCCAGCTCACCGGCTGTAACGGGAAACACCATATATTTT
j_gene: TRBJ2-7; v_gene: TRBV5-8; abundance: -; d_gene: TRBD1; CDR3aa: CASRQQGGSYEQYF; CDR3nt: TGTGCCAGCAGGCAACAGGGGGGATCCTACGAGCAGTACTTC
j_gene: TRBJ1-5; v_gene: TRBV7-2; abundance: -; d_gene: -; CDR3aa: CASSLEPRSPGNQPQHF; CDR3nt: TGTGCCAGCAGCTTAGAGCCCCGATCTCCGGGCAATCAGCCCCAGCATTTT
j_gene: TRBJ1-3; v_gene: TRBV4-1; abundance: -; d_gene: -; CDR3aa: CASSQGAGMVYTIYF; CDR3nt: TGCGCCAGCAGCCAAGGAGCAGGGATGGTTTACACCATATATTTT
j_gene: TRBJ1-2; v_gene: TRBV6-5; abundance: -; d_gene: -; CDR3aa: CASSPDSGYTF; CDR3nt: TGTGCCAGCAGTCCCGACAGTGGCTACACCTTC
j_gene: TRBJ2-7; v_gene: TRBV9; abundance: once; d_gene: TRBD1; CDR3aa: CASSGDRGHEQYF; CDR3nt: TGTGCCAGCAGCGGGGACAGGGGCCACGAGCAGTACTTC
j_gene: TRBJ1-5; v_gene: TRBV4-1; abundance: -; d_gene: TRBD1; CDR3aa: CASSQDRNRGLNQPQHF; CDR3nt: TGCGCCAGCAGCCAAGATCGGAACAGGGGTCTGAATCAGCCCCAGCATTTT
j_gene: TRBJ1-5; v_gene: TRBV19; abundance: -; d_gene: TRBD1; CDR3aa: CATHTGVYNQPQHF; CDR3nt: TGTGCCACCCATACAGGGGTCTATAATCAGCCCCAGCATTTT
j_gene: TRBJ1-5; v_gene: TRBV6-6; abundance: -; d_gene: -; CDR3aa: CASMNGKVYSNQPQHF; CDR3nt: TGTGCCAGCATGAACGGAAAGGTCTATAGCAATCAGCCCCAGCATTTT
j_gene: TRBJ2-1; v_gene: TRBV5-4; abundance: -; d_gene: -; CDR3aa: CASSPTSSVYNEQFF; CDR3nt: TGTGCCAGCAGCCCCACGTCCTCAGTTTACAATGAGCAGTTCTTC
j_gene: TRBJ1-5; v_gene: TRBV10-3; abundance: -; d_gene: -; CDR3aa: CAISDRGLSNQPQHF; CDR3nt: TGTGCCATCAGTGACCGGGGCTTGAGCAATCAGCCCCAGCATTTT
j_gene: TRBJ1-6; v_gene: TRBV7-9; abundance: few; d_gene: -; CDR3aa: CASNTLMGNSPLHF; CDR3nt: TGTGCCAGCAACACTCTTATGGGGAATTCACCCCTCCACTTT
j_gene: TRBJ1-1; v_gene: TRBV30; abundance: once; d_gene: -; CDR3aa: CAWSGTQMRVAFF; CDR3nt: TGTGCCTGGAGTGGAACCCAGATGAGGGTTGCTTTCTTT
j_gene: TRBJ1-6; v_gene: TRBV25-1; abundance: once; d_gene: -; CDR3aa: CASSGGTWDSPLHF; CDR3nt: TGTGCCAGCAGTGGGGGGACCTGGGATTCACCCCTCCACTTT
j_gene: TRBJ2-3; v_gene: TRBV4-3; abundance: few; d_gene: -; CDR3aa: CASSQGQGSTDTQYF; CDR3nt: TGCGCCAGCAGCCAGGGGCAGGGTAGCACAGATACGCAGTATTTT
j_gene: TRBJ2-3; v_gene: TRBV7-3; abundance: once; d_gene: -; CDR3aa: CASSPHGADSSTDTQYF; CDR3nt: TGTGCCAGCAGCCCCCATGGGGCCGACAGTAGCACAGATACGCAGTATTTT
j_gene: TRBJ2-3; v_gene: TRBV5-1; abundance: -; d_gene: TRBD2; CDR3aa: CASMPYPTGGALKDTQYF; CDR3nt: TGCGCCAGCATGCCATACCCCACCGGGGGGGCCCTGAAAGATACGCAGTATTTT
j_gene: TRBJ1-5; v_gene: TRBV6-5; abundance: -; d_gene: -; CDR3aa: CASSPRRQQPQHF; CDR3nt: TGTGCCAGCAGCCCCCGCAGGCAGCAGCCCCAGCATTTT
j_gene: TRBJ1-6; v_gene: TRBV19; abundance: -; d_gene: TRBD1; CDR3aa: CASRREGWDRGNSPLHF; CDR3nt: TGTGCCAGTAGACGTGAAGGGTGGGACAGGGGTAATTCACCCCTCCACTTT
j_gene: TRBJ2-3; v_gene: TRBV28; abundance: -; d_gene: -; CDR3aa: CASSFPVRSWDTQYF; CDR3nt: TGTGCCAGCAGTTTTCCCGTAAGAAGCTGGGATACGCAGTATTTT
j_gene: TRBJ1-1; v_gene: TRBV7-3; abundance: -; d_gene: -; CDR3aa: CATSRQVNTEAFF; CDR3nt: TGTGCCACCTCCCGACAGGTGAACACTGAAGCTTTCTTT
j_gene: TRBJ1-1; v_gene: TRBV7-2; abundance: -; d_gene: -; CDR3aa: CASSLDPGVISEAFF; CDR3nt: TGTGCCAGCAGCTTAGACCCGGGGGTAATCTCTGAAGCTTTCTTT
j_gene: TRBJ2-7; v_gene: TRBV7-7; abundance: -; d_gene: -; CDR3aa: CASSAGSSYEQYF; CDR3nt: TGTGCCAGCTCCGCCGGGAGCTCCTACGAGCAGTACTTC
j_gene: TRBJ2-5; v_gene: TRBV7-9; abundance: -; d_gene: -; CDR3aa: CASRASPGETQYF; CDR3nt: TGTGCCAGCAGGGCCTCGCCCGGCGAGACCCAGTACTTC
j_gene: TRBJ1-5; v_gene: TRBV6-6; abundance: -; d_gene: -; CDR3aa: CASIGGSSNQPQHF; CDR3nt: TGTGCCAGTATCGGCGGCAGTTCGAATCAGCCCCAGCATTTT
j_gene: TRBJ1-2; v_gene: TRBV27; abundance: -; d_gene: -; CDR3aa: CASSLRGEGDGYTF; CDR3nt: TGTGCCAGCAGTTTAAGAGGGGAGGGGGATGGCTACACCTTC
j_gene: TRBJ1-2; v_gene: TRBV2; abundance: -; d_gene: TRBD1; CDR3aa: CATSWGQDDGYTF; CDR3nt: TGTGCCACCAGCTGGGGACAGGACGATGGCTACACCTTC
j_gene: TRBJ1-5; v_gene: TRBV4-3; abundance: once; d_gene: -; CDR3aa: CASSRLRGQPQHF; CDR3nt: TGCGCCAGCAGCCGACTACGGGGGCAGCCCCAGCATTTT